Reported below is one T cell receptor (beta chain). The sample comes from a study of blood T cell repertoires in COVID-19. The overall study: Sites in the United States, Italy and Spain provided acute and convalescent COVID-19 samples. T cells, B-cell-depleted T cells, or PBMCs provided the cDNA or gDNA that served as material.

As processed by the authors: Amplification from reference gene primers served as the basis for estimated nucleated cell counts. Assay used: immunoSEQ multiplex PCR; TCRdb lists only in-frame clones, some missing. The DNA gave D and trimming, while V, J and clone size come from that table. This sample has tens of thousands of clones, with approximately 90% found just once. The CDR3 extends over 15 amino acids. CDR1 is SEHNR and CDR2 is FQNEAQ in the germline V gene (reference sequence). The V gene lost 5 bases and the J gene lost 1 base, with 15 bases spanning the gap. V usage is TRBV7-9 and J usage is TRBJ2-7, with D possibly being TRBD1 (6 bases). The receptor was derived from a man in his 70s with acute or convalescent COVID-19. The sequenced sample was peripheral blood. CDR3 loop: CASSPQGIYSYEQYF. The CDR3 DNA is TGTGCCAGCAGCCCTCAGGGGATCTATTCCTACGAGCAGTACTTC. Looking up the rest from reference TRBV7-9 and TRBJ2-7 gives the full variable domain: DTGVSQNPRHKITKRGQNVTFRCDPISEHNRLYWYRQTLGQGPEFLTYFQNEAQLEKSRLLSDRFSAERPKGSFSTLEIQRTEQGDSAMYLCASSPQGIYSYEQYFGPGTRLTVT.